These 8 T cell receptor beta chains came from one sample sequenced in a study of T cell responses to AZD1222 COVID-19 vaccine. Data came from immunoSEQ multiplex PCR; TCRdb stores just in-frame clones and leaves some out. The sample contains about 160,000 clones, about 88% of which appear only once. The specimen was peripheral blood, collected on day 0 of AZD1222 vaccination. The receptors shown here come from an adult in good health.

V and J are TRBV4-3 and TRBJ2-7; D is possibly TRBD1 (5 bases). CDR1 LGHNA and CDR2 YSLEER come from the germline V gene. V was pared by 1 base and J by 1 base, with 11 bases between. CDR3 size: 15 residues. The CDR3 loop reads CASSQGTHTSYEQYF. CDR3 nucleotide sequence: TGCGCCAGCAGCCAAGGGACACATACGTCCTACGAGCAGTACTTC.

This clone was picked up one time. This sequence joins TRBV7-9 and TRBJ2-6; D remains unclear. The germline V and J ends were trimmed by 1 base and 4 bases, with 11 bases remaining between them. In germline, CDR1 is SEHNR, CDR2 FQNEAQ (reference sequence). This CDR3 spans 16 amino acids. CDR3 loop: CASSLVGPRGANVLTF. In DNA form, the CDR3 reads TGTGCCAGCAGCTTAGTAGGTCCTCGGGGGGCCAACGTCCTGACTTTC.

This clone was detected once. This chain links TRBV20-1 with TRBJ2-2; no clear D. This CDR3 is 13 amino acids long. V lost 5 bases and J 8 bases, leaving 15 bases between the germline ends. From germline, CDR1 is DFQATT and CDR2 SNEGSKA (reference sequence). The CDR3 reads CSAGAYSGGELFF. The DNA of the CDR3 is TGCAGTGCTGGTGCCTATTCCGGGGGGGAGCTGTTTTTT.

This clone was found many times. V gene TRBV5-1 combines with J gene TRBJ1-5; no reliable D call. Germline-derived CDR1 and CDR2 are SGHRS and YFSETQ. The CDR3 is made up of 15 amino acids. The V and J ends lost 2 bases and 2 bases respectively, with 11 bases between them. The CDR3 loop reads CASSLEGHGNQPQHF. CDR3 bases: TGCGCCAGCAGCTTAGAAGGTCACGGCAATCAGCCCCAGCATTTT.

The chain couples TRBV7-2 to TRBJ2-7, with 9 bases fitting TRBD2. This CDR3 spans 14 amino acids. V was pared by 2 bases and J by 7 bases, with 6 bases of the junction left unmatched. Germline V gives CDR1 SGHTA, CDR2 FQGNSA. CDR3 loop: CASSLQREVGEQYF. In nucleotides, the CDR3 is TGTGCCAGCAGCTTACAGCGGGAGGTCGGGGAGCAGTACTTC. The whole variable domain, remainder taken from reference TRBV7-2 and TRBJ2-7, is GAGVSQSPSNKVTEKGKDVELRCDPISGHTALYWYRQSLGQGLEFLIYFQGNSAPDKSGLPSDRFSAERTGGSVSTLTIQRTQQEDSAVYLCASSLQREVGEQYFGPGTRLTVT.

The genes are TRBV6-2 or TRBV6-3 and TRBJ1-1; the match to TRBD1 covers 9 bases. Trimming cost V 5 bases and J 6 bases; bases outside gene matches: 13. Germline values: CDR1 MNHEY, CDR2 SVGEGT. The CDR3 runs to 16 residues. CDR3 loop: CASSGSLGTGSPEAFF. In DNA, the CDR3 is TGTGCCAGCAGTGGATCCCTCGGGACAGGGTCGCCTGAAGCTTTCTTT.

This chain joins TRBV19 and TRBJ2-3, with D tentatively TRBD2 (6 bases). Between the trimmed V and J ends, which lost 7 bases and 1 base, there was a span of 15 bases. This CDR3 spans 15 amino acids. Germline assignment: CDR1 LNHDA and CDR2 SQIVND (reference sequence). CDR3 DNA: TGTGCCAGTACCAGGCGGGACTTCCGCACAGATACGCAGTATTTT. Protein: CASTRRDFRTDTQYF.

This chain uses TRBV30 with TRBJ2-2; 12 bases map to TRBD2. J was trimmed by 2 bases and V by 3 bases; bases with no gene match: 10. This CDR3 has 18 residues. Germline values: CDR1 GTSNPN, CDR2 SVGIG (reference sequence). The CDR3 sequence is CAWRYPTSGGSNTGELFF. CDR3 in DNA: TGTGCCTGGAGATACCCGACTAGCGGGGGTTCTAACACCGGGGAGCTGTTTTTT.